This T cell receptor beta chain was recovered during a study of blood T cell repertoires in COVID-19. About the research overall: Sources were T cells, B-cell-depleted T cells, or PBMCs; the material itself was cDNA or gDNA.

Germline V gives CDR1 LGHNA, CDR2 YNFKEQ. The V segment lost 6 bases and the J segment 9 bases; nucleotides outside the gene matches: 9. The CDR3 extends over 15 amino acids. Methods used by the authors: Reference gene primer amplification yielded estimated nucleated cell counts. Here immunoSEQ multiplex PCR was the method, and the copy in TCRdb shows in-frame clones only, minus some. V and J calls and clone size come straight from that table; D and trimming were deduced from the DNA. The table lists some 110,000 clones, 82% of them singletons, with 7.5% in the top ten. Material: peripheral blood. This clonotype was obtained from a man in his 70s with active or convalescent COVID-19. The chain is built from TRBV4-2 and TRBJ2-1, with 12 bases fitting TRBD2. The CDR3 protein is CASSPLAGGRSEQFF. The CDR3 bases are TGTGCCAGCAGTCCCCTAGCGGGGGGGCGGAGTGAGCAGTTCTTC.